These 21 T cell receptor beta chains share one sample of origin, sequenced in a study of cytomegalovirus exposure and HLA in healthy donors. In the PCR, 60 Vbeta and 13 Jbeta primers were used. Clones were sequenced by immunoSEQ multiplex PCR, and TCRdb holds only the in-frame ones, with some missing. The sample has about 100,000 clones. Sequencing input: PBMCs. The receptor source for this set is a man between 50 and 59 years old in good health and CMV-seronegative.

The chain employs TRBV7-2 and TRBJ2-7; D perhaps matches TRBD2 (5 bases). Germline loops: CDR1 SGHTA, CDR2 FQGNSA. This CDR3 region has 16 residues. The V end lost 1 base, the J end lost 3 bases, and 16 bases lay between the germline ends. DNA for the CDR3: TGTGCCAGCAGCTTAGGTGGGAATTTGAGGGTCTACGAGCAGTACTTC. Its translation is CASSLGGNLRVYEQYF.

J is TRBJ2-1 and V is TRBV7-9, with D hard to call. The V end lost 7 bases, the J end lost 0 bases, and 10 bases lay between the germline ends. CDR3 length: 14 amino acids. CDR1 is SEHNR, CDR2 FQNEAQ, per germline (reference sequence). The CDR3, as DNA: TGTGCCAGCACGCACTCGAGCTCCTACAATGAGCAGTTCTTC. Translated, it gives CASTHSSSYNEQFF. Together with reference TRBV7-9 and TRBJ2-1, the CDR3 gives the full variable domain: DTGVSQNPRHKITKRGQNVTFRCDPISEHNRLYWYRQTLGQGPEFLTYFQNEAQLEKSRLLSDRFSAERPKGSFSTLEIQRTEQGDSAMYLCASTHSSSYNEQFFGPGTRLTVL.

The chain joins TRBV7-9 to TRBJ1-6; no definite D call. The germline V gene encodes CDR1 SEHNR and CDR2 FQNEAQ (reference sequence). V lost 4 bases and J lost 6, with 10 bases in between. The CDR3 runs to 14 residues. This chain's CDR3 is CASSSPGFNSPLHF. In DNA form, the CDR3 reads TGTGCCAGCAGCTCCCCAGGTTTTAATTCACCCCTCCACTTT.

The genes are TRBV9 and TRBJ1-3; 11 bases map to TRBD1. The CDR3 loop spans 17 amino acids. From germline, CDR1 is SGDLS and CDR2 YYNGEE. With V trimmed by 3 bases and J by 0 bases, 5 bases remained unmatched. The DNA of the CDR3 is TGTGCCAGCAGCGAAAATGGACAGGGGGCCTCTGGAAACACCATATATTTT. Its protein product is CASSENGQGASGNTIYF.

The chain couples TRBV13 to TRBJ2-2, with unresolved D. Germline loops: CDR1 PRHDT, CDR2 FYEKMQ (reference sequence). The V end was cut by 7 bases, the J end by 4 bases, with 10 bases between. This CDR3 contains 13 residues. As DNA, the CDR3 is TGTGCCAGCACTTTTGTGCGCACCGGGGAGCTGTTTTTT. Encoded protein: CASTFVRTGELFF.

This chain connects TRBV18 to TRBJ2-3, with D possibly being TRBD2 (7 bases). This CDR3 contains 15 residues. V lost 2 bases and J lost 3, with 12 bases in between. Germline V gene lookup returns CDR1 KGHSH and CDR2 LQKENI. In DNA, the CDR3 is TGTGCCAGCTCACCATTACAGGGAGGGACAGATACGCAGTATTTT. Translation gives CASSPLQGGTDTQYF.

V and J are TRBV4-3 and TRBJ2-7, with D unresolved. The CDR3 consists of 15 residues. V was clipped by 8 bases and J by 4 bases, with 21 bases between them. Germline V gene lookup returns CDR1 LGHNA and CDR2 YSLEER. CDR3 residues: CASQRQVSGEYEQYF. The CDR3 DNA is TGCGCCAGCCAACGGCAGGTCTCAGGTGAATACGAGCAGTACTTC.

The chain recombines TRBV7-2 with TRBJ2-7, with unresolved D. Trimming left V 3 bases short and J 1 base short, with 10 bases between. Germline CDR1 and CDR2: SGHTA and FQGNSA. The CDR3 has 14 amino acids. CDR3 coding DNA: TGTGCCAGCAGCTTTACCGGTCGATCCTACGAGCAGTACTTC. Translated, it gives CASSFTGRSYEQYF.

The CDR3 bases are TGTGCCAGCAGCTTAGCCGGGATAGGTTTTACAGATACGCAGTATTTT. Its translation is CASSLAGIGFTDTQYF. The genes are TRBV11-2 and TRBJ2-3; perhaps TRBD2 as D (5 bases). The CDR3 covers 16 residues. V dropped 1 base and J dropped 3 bases, with 14 bases sitting between them. Per the germline V gene, CDR1 is SGHAT and CDR2 is FQNNGV.

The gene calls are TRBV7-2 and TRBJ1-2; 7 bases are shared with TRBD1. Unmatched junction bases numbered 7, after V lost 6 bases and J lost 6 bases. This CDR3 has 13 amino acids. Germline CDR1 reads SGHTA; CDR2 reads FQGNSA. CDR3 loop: CASRRQGVDGYTF. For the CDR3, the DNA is TGTGCCAGCAGACGACAGGGAGTCGATGGCTACACCTTC.

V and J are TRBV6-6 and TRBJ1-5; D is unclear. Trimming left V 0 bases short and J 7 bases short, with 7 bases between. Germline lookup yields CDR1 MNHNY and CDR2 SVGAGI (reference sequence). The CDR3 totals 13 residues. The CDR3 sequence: CASSYSRWQPQHF. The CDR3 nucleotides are TGTGCCAGCAGTTACTCGAGGTGGCAGCCCCAGCATTTT.

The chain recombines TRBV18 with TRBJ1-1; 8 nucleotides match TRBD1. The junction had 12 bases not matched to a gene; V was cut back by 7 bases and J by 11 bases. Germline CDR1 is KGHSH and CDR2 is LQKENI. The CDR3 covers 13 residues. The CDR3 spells CASYYGQGDSAFF. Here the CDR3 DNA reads TGTGCCAGCTACTACGGACAGGGAGATTCTGCTTTCTTT.

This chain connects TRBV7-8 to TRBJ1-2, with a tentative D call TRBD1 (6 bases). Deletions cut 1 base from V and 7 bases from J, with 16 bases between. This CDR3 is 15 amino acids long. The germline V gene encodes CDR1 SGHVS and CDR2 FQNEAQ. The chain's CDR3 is CASSLVAGAGAGYTF. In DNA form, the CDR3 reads TGTGCCAGCAGCTTAGTCGCGGGGGCAGGAGCTGGCTACACCTTC. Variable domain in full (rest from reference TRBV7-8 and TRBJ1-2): GAGVSQSPRYKVAKRGQDVALRCDPISGHVSLFWYQQALGQGPEFLTYFQNEAQLDKSGLPSDRFFAERPEGSVSTLKIQRTQQEDSAVYLCASSLVAGAGAGYTFGSGTRLTVV.

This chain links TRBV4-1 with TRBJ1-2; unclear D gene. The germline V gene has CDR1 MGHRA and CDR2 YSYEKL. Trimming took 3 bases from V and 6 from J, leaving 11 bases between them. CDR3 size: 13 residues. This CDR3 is CASSQARGDGYTF. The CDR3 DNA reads TGCGCCAGCAGCCAGGCTCGGGGTGATGGCTACACCTTC.

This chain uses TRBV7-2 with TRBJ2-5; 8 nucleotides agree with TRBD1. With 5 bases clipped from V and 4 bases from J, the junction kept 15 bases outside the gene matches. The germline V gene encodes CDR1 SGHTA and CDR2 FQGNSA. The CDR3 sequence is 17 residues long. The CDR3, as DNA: TGTGCCAGCAGCCCCCGGACAGGGCTCTCCCGGGGAGAGACCCAGTACTTC. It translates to CASSPRTGLSRGETQYF.

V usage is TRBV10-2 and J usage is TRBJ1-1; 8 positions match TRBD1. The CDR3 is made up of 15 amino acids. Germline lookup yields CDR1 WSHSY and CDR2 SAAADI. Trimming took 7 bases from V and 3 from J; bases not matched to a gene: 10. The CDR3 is CASTEDRVLDTEAFF. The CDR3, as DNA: TGCGCCAGCACCGAGGACAGGGTGTTGGACACTGAAGCTTTCTTT.

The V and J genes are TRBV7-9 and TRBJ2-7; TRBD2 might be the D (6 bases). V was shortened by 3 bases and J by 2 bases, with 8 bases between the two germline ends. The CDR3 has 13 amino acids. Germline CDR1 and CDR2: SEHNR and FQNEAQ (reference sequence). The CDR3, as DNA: TGTGCCAGCAGCTTTAGCGGTACCTACGAGCAGTACTTC. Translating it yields CASSFSGTYEQYF.

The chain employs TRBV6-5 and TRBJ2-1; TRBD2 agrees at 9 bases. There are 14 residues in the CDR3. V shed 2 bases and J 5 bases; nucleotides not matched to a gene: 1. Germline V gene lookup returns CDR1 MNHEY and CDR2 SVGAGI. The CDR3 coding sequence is TGTGCCAGCAGTTACGGCGGGGGGGACAATGAGCAGTTCTTC. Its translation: CASSYGGGDNEQFF.

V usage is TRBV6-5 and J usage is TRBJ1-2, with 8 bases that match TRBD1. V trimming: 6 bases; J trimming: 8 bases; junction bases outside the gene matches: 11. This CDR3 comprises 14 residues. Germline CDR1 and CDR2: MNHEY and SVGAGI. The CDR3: CASSYLTGVGGYTF. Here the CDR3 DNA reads TGTGCCAGCAGCTATTTGACAGGGGTTGGAGGCTACACCTTC.

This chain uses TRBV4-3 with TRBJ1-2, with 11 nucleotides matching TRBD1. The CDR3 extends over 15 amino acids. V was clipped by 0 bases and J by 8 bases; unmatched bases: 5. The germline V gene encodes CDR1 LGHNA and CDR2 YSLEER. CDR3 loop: CASSQDWTGGRGYTF. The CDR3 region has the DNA TGCGCCAGCAGCCAAGACTGGACAGGGGGCCGGGGCTACACCTTC.

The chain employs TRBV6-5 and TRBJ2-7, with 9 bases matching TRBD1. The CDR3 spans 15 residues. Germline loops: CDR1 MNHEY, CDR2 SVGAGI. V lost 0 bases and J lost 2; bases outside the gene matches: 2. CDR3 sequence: CASSYSGQGTYEQYF. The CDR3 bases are TGTGCCAGCAGTTACTCCGGACAGGGGACCTACGAGCAGTACTTC.